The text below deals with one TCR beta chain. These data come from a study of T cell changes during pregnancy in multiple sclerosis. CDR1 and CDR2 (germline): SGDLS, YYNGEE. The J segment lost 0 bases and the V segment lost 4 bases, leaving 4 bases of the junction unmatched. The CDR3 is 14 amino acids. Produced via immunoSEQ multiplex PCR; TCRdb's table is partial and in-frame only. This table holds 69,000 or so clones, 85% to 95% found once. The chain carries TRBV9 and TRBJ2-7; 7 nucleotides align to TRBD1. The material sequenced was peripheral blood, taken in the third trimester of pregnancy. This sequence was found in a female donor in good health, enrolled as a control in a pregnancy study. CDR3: CASSPGTVSYEQYF. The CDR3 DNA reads TGTGCCAGCAGCCCGGGGACAGTCTCCTACGAGCAGTACTTC.